The 7 T cell receptor beta chains below come from one sample, sequenced in a study of blood T cell repertoires in COVID-19. The table came from immunoSEQ multiplex PCR; TCRdb's copy has only in-frame clones and leaves some out. The sample records under 350,000 clones, around nine tenths being singletons. The source material was peripheral blood. Receptors were obtained from a man aged 50 or older with acute or convalescent COVID-19.

This chain links TRBV12-3 or TRBV12-4 with TRBJ1-1; D gene ambiguous. The V end lost 8 bases, the J end lost 1 base, and 11 bases lay between the germline ends. This CDR3 region has 13 residues. CDR3 amino acids: CASQEVRNTEAFF. The CDR3 nucleotides read TGTGCCAGCCAGGAGGTGCGGAACACTGAAGCTTTCTTT.

V and J are TRBV29-1 and TRBJ2-7, with D possibly TRBD2 on 6 matching bases. V lost 7 bases, J lost 4 bases, and 20 bases lay in between. The CDR3 runs 14 residues. Germline V gene lookup returns CDR1 SQVTM and CDR2 ANQGSEA. The CDR3 DNA reads as TGCAGCGCCGGGAGCGGCCCCGGCCCTTACGAGCAGTACTTC. It is translated as CSAGSGPGPYEQYF.

The chain links TRBV12-3 or TRBV12-4 to TRBJ2-1; D gene uncertain. CDR3 length: 11 residues. Trimming took 7 bases from V and 1 from J, leaving 2 bases between them. The DNA of the CDR3 is TGTGCCAGCACTTCCTACAATGAGCAGTTCTTC. Residues: CASTSYNEQFF.

Comment on this clone: Sequence at one end of the junction differs from germline and may be a read error. The rearrangement uses TRBV7-9 and TRBJ1-4; D ambiguous. Germline loops: CDR1 SEHNR, CDR2 FQNEAQ (reference sequence). The CDR3 is made up of 12 amino acids. The chain's CDR3 is CASSRESERLFF. The CDR3 nucleotides read TGTGCCAGCAGCCGAGAATCCGAAAGACTGTTTTTT.

This chain connects TRBV30 to TRBJ2-5; D may be TRBD1 (6 bases). CDR1 and CDR2 from the germline V gene are GTSNPN and SVGIG (reference sequence). The CDR3 is 12 amino acids. Trimming shortened V by 0 bases and J by 8 bases, and 10 bases separated the two germline ends. CDR3 sequence reads: CAWSVDSQTQYF. The CDR3 DNA sequence: TGTGCCTGGAGTGTGGACAGCCAAACCCAGTACTTC.

The rearrangement links TRBV4-2 to TRBJ1-6; TRBD1 might be the D (5 bases). CDR1 is LGHNA, CDR2 YNFKEQ, per germline. The CDR3 totals 16 residues. Trimming took off 4 bases at V and 0 bases at J, with 10 bases between the two ends. DNA for the CDR3: TGTGCCAGCAGCCCGGGGGACGGCTCCTATAATTCACCCCTCCACTTT. It is translated as CASSPGDGSYNSPLHF.

This chain joins TRBV6-2 or TRBV6-3 and TRBJ2-7; 10 bases fit TRBD1. V lost 6 bases to trimming and J lost 2 bases; unmatched junction nucleotides: 7. The CDR3 is 15 amino acids. Germline V gene data show CDR1 as MNHEY and CDR2 as SVGEGT. CDR3 DNA: TGTGCCAGCAGCCCTCGACAGGGGGCAGCCTACGAGCAGTACTTC. Its translation is CASSPRQGAAYEQYF.